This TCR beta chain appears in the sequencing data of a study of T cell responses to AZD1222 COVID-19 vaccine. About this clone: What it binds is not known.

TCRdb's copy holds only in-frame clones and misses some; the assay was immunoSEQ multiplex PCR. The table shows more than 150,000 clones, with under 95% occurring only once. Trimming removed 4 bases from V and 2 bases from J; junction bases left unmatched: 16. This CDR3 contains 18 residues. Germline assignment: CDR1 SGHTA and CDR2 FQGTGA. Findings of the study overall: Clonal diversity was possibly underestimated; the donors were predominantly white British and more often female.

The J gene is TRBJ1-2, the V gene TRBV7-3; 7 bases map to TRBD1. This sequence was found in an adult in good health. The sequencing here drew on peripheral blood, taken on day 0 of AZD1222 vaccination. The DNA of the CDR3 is TGTGCCAGCAGCTCCTATAGATACAATGACAGGGTCAACTATGGCTACACCTTC. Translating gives CASSSYRYNDRVNYGYTF.